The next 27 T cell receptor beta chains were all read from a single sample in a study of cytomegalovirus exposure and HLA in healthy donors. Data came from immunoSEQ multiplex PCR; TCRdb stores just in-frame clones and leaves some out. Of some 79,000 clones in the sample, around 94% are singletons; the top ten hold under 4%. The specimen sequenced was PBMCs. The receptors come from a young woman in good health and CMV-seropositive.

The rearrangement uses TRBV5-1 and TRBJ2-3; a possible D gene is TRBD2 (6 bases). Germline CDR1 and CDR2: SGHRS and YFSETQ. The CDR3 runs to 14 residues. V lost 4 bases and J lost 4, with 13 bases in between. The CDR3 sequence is CASSTGSSADTQYF. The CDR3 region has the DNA TGCGCCAGCAGCACCGGGAGTAGCGCAGATACGCAGTATTTT. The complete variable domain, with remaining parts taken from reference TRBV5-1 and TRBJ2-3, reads KAGVTQTPRYLIKTRGQQVTLSCSPISGHRSVSWYQQTPGQGLQFLFEYFSETQRNKGNFPGRFSGRQFSNSRSEMNVSTLELGDSALYLCASSTGSSADTQYFGPGTRLTVL.

CDR3 sequence (DNA): TGTGCCAGCAGCTTAGAAGTCACAGGGGGCTACGAGCAGTACTTC. This translates into CASSLEVTGGYEQYF. The rearrangement links TRBV7-2 to TRBJ2-7; 8 positions match TRBD1. This CDR3 has 15 amino acids. Germline assignment: CDR1 SGHTA and CDR2 FQGNSA. V gave up 1 base and J gave up 3 bases; unmatched junction bases: 5.

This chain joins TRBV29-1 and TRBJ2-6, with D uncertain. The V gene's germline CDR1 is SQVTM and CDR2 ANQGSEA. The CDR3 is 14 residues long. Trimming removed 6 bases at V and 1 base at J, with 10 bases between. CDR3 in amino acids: CSVERLSGANVLTF. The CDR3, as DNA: TGCAGCGTGGAACGGTTGTCTGGGGCCAACGTCCTGACTTTC.

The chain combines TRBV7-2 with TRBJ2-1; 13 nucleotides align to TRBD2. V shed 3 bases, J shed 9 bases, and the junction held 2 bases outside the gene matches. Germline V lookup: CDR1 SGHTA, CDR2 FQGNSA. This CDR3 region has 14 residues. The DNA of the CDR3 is TGTGCCAGCAGCTTGACTAGCGGGAGGCCTGAGCAGTTCTTC. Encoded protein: CASSLTSGRPEQFF.

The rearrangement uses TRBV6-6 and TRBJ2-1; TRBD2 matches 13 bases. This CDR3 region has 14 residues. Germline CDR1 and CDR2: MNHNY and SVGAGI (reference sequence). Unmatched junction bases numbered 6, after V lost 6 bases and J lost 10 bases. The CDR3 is CASRWTSGGPEQFF. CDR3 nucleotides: TGTGCCAGCAGATGGACTAGCGGGGGCCCGGAGCAGTTCTTC.

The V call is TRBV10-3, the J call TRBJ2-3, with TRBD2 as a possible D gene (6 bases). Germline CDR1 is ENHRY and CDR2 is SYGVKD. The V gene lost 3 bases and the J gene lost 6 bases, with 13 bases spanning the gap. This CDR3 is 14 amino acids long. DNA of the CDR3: TGTGCCATCAGTGACCCCCCCGGGGGTGATACGCAGTATTTT. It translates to CAISDPPGGDTQYF.

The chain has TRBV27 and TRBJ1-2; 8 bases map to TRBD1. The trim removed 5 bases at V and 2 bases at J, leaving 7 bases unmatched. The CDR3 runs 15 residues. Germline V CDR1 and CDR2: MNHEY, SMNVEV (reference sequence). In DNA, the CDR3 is TGTGCCAGCAGTGCAGGACAGGGTCTGAACTATGGCTACACCTTC. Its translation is CASSAGQGLNYGYTF.

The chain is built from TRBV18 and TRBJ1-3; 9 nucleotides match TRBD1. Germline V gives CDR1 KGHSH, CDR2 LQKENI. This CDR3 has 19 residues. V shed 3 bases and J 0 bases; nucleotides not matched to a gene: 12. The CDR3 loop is CASSPFPQTGGTSGNTIYF. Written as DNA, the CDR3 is TGTGCCAGCTCACCCTTCCCACAGACAGGGGGAACCTCTGGAAACACCATATATTTT.

The CDR3 bases are TGTGCCAGCAGCTCCGCTGCCTTGACAGAGGCTTCACCCCTCCACTTT. Residues: CASSSAALTEASPLHF. This chain connects TRBV7-9 to TRBJ1-6; possibly TRBD1 for D (5 bases). Trimming pared 4 bases from V and 9 bases from J, leaving 19 bases between. The CDR3 extends over 16 amino acids. Germline assignment: CDR1 SEHNR and CDR2 FQNEAQ (reference sequence).

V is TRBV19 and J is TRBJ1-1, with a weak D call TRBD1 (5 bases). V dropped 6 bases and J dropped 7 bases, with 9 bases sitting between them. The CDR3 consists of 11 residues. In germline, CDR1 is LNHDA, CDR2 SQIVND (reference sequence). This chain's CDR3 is CASRRQNEAFF. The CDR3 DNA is TGTGCCAGTAGGCGACAGAATGAAGCTTTCTTT.

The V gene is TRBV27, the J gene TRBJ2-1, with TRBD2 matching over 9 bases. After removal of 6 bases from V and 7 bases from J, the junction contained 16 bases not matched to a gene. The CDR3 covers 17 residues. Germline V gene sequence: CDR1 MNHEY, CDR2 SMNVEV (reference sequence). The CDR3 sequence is CASSPMVAGAGVNEQFF. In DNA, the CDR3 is TGTGCCAGCAGCCCAATGGTAGCGGGAGCGGGTGTTAATGAGCAGTTCTTC.

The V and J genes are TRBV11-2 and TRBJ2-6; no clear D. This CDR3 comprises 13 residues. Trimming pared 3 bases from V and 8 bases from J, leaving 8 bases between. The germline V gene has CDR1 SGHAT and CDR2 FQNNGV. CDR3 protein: CASSFEQPNVLTF. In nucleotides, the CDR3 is TGTGCCAGCAGCTTCGAACAGCCCAACGTCCTGACTTTC.

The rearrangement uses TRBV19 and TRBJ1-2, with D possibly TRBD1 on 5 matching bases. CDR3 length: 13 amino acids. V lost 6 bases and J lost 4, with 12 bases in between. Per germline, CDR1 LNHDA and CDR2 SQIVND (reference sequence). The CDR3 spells CASSGTGAYGYTF. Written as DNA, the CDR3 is TGTGCCAGTAGCGGAACAGGTGCCTATGGCTACACCTTC. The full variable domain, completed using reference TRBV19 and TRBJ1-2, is DGGITQSPKYLFRKEGQNVTLSCEQNLNHDAMYWYRQDPGQGLRLIYYSQIVNDFQKGDIAEGYSVSREKKESFPLTVTSAQKNPTAFYLCASSGTGAYGYTFGSGTRLTVV.

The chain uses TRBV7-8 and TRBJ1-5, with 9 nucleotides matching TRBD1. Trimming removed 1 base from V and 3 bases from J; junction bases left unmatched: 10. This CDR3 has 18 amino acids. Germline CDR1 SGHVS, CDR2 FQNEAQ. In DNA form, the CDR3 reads TGTGCCAGCAGCTTAGGGGGACAGGGTTCCGCCTACAATCAGCCCCAGCATTTT. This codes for CASSLGGQGSAYNQPQHF.

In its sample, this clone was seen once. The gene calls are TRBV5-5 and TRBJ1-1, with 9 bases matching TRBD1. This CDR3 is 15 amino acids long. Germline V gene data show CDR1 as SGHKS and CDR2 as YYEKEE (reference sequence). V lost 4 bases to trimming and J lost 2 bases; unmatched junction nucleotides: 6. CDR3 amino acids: CASSPRDRVNTEAFF. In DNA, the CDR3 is TGTGCCAGCAGCCCTCGGGACAGGGTCAACACTGAAGCTTTCTTT. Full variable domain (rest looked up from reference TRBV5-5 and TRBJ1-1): DAGVTQSPTHLIKTRGQQVTLRCSPISGHKSVSWYQQVLGQGPQFIFQYYEKEERGRGNFPDRFSARQFPNYSSELNVNALLLGDSALYLCASSPRDRVNTEAFFGQGTRLTVV.

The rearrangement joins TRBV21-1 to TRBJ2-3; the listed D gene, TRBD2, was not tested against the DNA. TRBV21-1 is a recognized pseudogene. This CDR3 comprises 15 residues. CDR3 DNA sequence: TGTGCCAGCAGCCTCGGGGGGTTGAAGGGGGATACGCAGTATTTT. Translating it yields CASSLGGLKGDTQYF.

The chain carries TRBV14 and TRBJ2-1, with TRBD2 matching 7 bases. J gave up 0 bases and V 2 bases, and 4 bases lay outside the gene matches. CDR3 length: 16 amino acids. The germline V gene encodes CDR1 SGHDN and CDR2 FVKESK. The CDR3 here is CASSQLAGSSYNEQFF. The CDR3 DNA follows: TGTGCCAGCAGCCAATTAGCGGGCAGCTCCTACAATGAGCAGTTCTTC.

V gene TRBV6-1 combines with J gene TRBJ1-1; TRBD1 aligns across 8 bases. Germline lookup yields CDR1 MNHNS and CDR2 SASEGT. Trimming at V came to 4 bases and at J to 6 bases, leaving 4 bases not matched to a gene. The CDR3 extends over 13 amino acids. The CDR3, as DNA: TGTGCCAGCAGTGCGGTACAGGGGGCTGAAGCTTTCTTT. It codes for CASSAVQGAEAFF.

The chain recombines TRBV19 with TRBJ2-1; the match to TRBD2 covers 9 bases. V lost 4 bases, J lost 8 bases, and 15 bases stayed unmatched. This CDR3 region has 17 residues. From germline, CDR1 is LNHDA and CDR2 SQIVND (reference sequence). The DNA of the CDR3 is TGTGCCAGTAGTACCTCCCATGGAGCGGGAGGTCCCGATGAGCAGTTCTTC. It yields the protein CASSTSHGAGGPDEQFF.

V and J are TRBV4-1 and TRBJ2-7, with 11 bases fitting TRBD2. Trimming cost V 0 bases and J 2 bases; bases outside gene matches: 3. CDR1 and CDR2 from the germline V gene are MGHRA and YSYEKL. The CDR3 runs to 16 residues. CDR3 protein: CASSQEGTSGPYEQYF. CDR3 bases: TGCGCCAGCAGCCAAGAAGGGACTAGCGGACCCTACGAGCAGTACTTC.

CDR3 DNA sequence: TGTGCCAGCAGAAGTAACGAGGGGGCGAATGGCTACACCTTC. It codes for CASRSNEGANGYTF. The J gene is TRBJ1-2, the V gene TRBV28; 7 bases agree with TRBD1. The CDR3 totals 14 residues. V lost 6 bases and J lost 6; bases outside the gene matches: 10. Germline CDR1 MDHEN, CDR2 SYDVKM.

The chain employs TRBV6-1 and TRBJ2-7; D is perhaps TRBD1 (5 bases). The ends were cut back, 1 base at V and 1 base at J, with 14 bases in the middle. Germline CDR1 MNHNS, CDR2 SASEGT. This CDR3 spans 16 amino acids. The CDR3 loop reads CASSEVPGLESYEQYF. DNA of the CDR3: TGTGCCAGCAGTGAAGTCCCAGGGTTAGAGTCCTACGAGCAGTACTTC.

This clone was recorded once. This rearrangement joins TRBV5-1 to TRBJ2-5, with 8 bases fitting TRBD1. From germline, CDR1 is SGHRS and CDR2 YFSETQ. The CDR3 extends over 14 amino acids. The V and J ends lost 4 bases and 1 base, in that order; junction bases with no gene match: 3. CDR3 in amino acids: CASSIGTGQETQYF. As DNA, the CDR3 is TGCGCCAGCAGCATAGGGACAGGCCAAGAGACCCAGTACTTC.

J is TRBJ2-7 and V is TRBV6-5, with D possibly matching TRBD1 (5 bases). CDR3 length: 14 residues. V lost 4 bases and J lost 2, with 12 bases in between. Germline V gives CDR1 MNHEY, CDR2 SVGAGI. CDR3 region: CASSSTDSTYEQYF. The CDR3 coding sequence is TGTGCCAGCAGTTCTACCGACAGCACCTACGAGCAGTACTTC.

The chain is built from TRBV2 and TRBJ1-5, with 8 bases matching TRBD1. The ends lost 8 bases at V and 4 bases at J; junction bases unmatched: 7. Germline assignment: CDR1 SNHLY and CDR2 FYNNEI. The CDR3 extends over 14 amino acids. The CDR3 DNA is TGTGCCAGCCGCGACAGGGGATTTAATCAGCCCCAGCATTTT. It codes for CASRDRGFNQPQHF.

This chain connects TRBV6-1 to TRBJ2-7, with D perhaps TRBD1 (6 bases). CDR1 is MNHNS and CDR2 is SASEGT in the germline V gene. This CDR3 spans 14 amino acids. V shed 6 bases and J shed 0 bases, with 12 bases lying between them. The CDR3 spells CASRATGASYEQYF. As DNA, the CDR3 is TGTGCCAGCAGAGCGACAGGCGCCTCCTACGAGCAGTACTTC.

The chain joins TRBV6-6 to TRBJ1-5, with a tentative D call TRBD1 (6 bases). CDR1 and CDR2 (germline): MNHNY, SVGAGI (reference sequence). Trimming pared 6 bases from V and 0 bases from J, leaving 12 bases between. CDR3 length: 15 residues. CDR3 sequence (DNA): TGTGCCAGCAGGAAGACAGGATATAGCAATCAGCCCCAGCATTTT. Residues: CASRKTGYSNQPQHF.